What follows is one T cell receptor beta chain and its context. As yet, its antigen is unknown. This entry belongs to a study of CD8 T cell repertoires and HIV-1 epitope variants. Study-level background: Separate wells received one of Twenty-five Gag or Nef variant peptides. Tested: three Gag epitope families, Nef HW9 and YT9.

Sequencing was performed with immunoSEQ multiplex PCR; in TCRdb, only in-frame clones are kept and a portion is missing. The sample records thousands of clones, around 70% being singletons. The study, taken as a whole, reports: Eight to ten TCR beta clonotypes were antigen-specific, more than five apparently recognizing autologous or escape variants.

V shed 4 bases, J shed 1 base, and the junction held 8 bases outside the gene matches. CDR1 SGHRS and CDR2 YFSETQ come from the germline V gene. The CDR3 totals 16 residues. Source material: cultured CD8+ T cells derived from PBMCs. The source of this sequence is a male donor with HIV. This rearrangement joins TRBV5-1 to TRBJ2-7, with 10 bases that match TRBD2. The CDR3 DNA follows: TGCGCCAGCAGCCCGGAGGCTAGCGGGGGATCCTACGAGCAGTACTTC. It codes for CASSPEASGGSYEQYF.